Following are 13 T cell receptor beta chains from one sample sequenced in a study of T cells in Graves' hyperthyroidism and ophthalmopathy. Amplified TCR beta CDR3 regions derived from RNA transcripts. RT-PCR in the first round (using the HTBI primer set) targeted the TCR CDR3. TCRdb re-called the multiplex PCR reads through MiXCR, storing one row per CDR3 protein. The sample carries hundreds of thousands of distinct CDR3 sequences, roughly 14% recorded once. Material for sequencing was blood. All receptors derive from a woman in her twenties or thirties with Graves' hyperthyroidism.

Only a few counts were recorded for this clonotype. This chain links TRBV18 with TRBJ2-1, with 10 bases aligning to TRBD2. With V trimmed by 6 bases and J by 6 bases, 5 bases remained unmatched. Germline V gene lookup returns CDR1 KGHSH and CDR2 LQKENI. The CDR3 runs to 14 residues. The CDR3 loop reads CASSDSSGGNEQFF. In DNA, the CDR3 is TGTGCCAGCTCGGATTCTAGCGGGGGCAATGAGCAGTTCTTC.

This clonotype was recorded a few times. At one of its ends the junction is not consistent with the germline gene, which may arise from a read error. The chain couples TRBV4-1 to TRBJ2-7; 7 nucleotides agree with TRBD1. The CDR3 totals 16 residues. Germline V lookup: CDR1 MGHRA, CDR2 YSYEKL. The CDR3 loop reads CTSSQEPGQSVYEQYF. The CDR3 DNA is TGCACCAGCAGCCAAGAACCGGGACAGTCGGTCTACGAGCAGTACTTC.

This clonotype was seen ten or more times. The rearrangement joins TRBV27 to TRBJ1-4; perhaps TRBD1 as D (6 bases). This CDR3 contains 16 residues. Per germline, CDR1 MNHEY and CDR2 SMNVEV (reference sequence). Deletions cut 7 bases from V and 6 bases from J, with 21 bases between. CDR3 nucleotide sequence: TGTGCCAGCAAGAGAGGGGACACTCGGATGGATGAAAAACTGTTTTTT. Residues: CASKRGDTRMDEKLFF.

The V call is TRBV20-1, the J call TRBJ2-7, with 13 positions matching TRBD2. Per the germline V gene, CDR1 is DFQATT and CDR2 is SNEGSKA (reference sequence). Unmatched junction bases numbered 5, after V lost 3 bases and J lost 0 bases. The CDR3 is 16 residues long. In DNA form, the CDR3 reads TGCAGTGCTAGCTCGCGGACTAGCGGGAGCTCCTACGAGCAGTACTTC. Translated, it gives CSASSRTSGSSYEQYF.

The chain links TRBV2 to TRBJ2-3, with D perhaps TRBD1 (6 bases). CDR1 SNHLY and CDR2 FYNNEI come from the germline V gene. Trimming shortened V by 7 bases and J by 4 bases, and 12 bases separated the two germline ends. The CDR3 is made up of 13 amino acids. Here the CDR3 DNA reads TGTGCCAGCATTTACAGGGTCGCAGATACGCAGTATTTT. Translation: CASIYRVADTQYF. The whole variable domain, remainder taken from reference TRBV2 and TRBJ2-3, is EPEVTQTPSHQVTQMGQEVILRCVPISNHLYFYWYRQILGQKVEFLVSFYNNEISEKSEIFDDQFSVERPDGSNFTLKIRSTKLEDSAMYFCASIYRVADTQYFGPGTRLTVL.

The genes are TRBV6-2 or TRBV6-3 and TRBJ2-1; TRBD2 matches 11 bases. Germline loops: CDR1 MNHEY, CDR2 SVGEGT. The V segment lost 2 bases and the J segment 3 bases; nucleotides outside the gene matches: 6. This CDR3 contains 17 residues. CDR3 residues: CASSYPTSGSFYNEQFF. The CDR3 DNA follows: TGTGCCAGCAGTTACCCCACTAGCGGGAGTTTCTACAATGAGCAGTTCTTC.

V usage is TRBV15 and J usage is TRBJ1-1; D perhaps matches TRBD1 (5 bases). The CDR3 is 13 amino acids. The V gene's germline CDR1 is LNHNV and CDR2 YYDKDF (reference sequence). Trimming shortened V by 3 bases and J by 11 bases, and 16 bases separated the two germline ends. The CDR3 sequence is CATSRTPQEGAFF. As DNA, the CDR3 is TGTGCCACCAGCAGGACCCCACAGGAGGGGGCTTTCTTT.

This clonotype was counted a few times. The rearrangement joins TRBV12-5 to TRBJ2-1; 9 positions agree with TRBD2. The CDR3 sequence is 21 residues long. In germline, CDR1 is LGHNT, CDR2 FRNRAP. V trimming: 0 bases; J trimming: 0 bases; junction bases outside the gene matches: 15. The CDR3 sequence is CASGLVLGPSGTPSSYNEQFF. CDR3 nucleotides: TGTGCTAGTGGTTTGGTACTCGGGCCTAGCGGGACCCCTAGCTCCTACAATGAGCAGTTCTTC.

This clonotype was picked up many times. The genes are TRBV28 and TRBJ2-7; 10 positions agree with TRBD1. V lost 7 bases and J lost 2; bases outside the gene matches: 14. The CDR3 runs to 17 residues. CDR1 is MDHEN and CDR2 is SYDVKM in the germline V gene. DNA for the CDR3: TGTGCCAGCAAGGGGACAGGGGAAAGGAGGGGCACCTACGAGCAGTACTTC. It specifies CASKGTGERRGTYEQYF.

The genes are TRBV19 and TRBJ2-2; 10 bases align to TRBD2. Germline CDR1 and CDR2: LNHDA and SQIVND (reference sequence). J was trimmed by 5 bases and V by 10 bases; bases with no gene match: 7. This CDR3 comprises 14 residues. Here the CDR3 reads CATRLAGLTGELFF. The CDR3 region has the DNA TGTGCCACCAGACTAGCGGGCCTAACCGGGGAGCTGTTTTTT.

The sample holds many counts of this clonotype. This chain connects TRBV29-1 to TRBJ2-3, with 9 nucleotides matching TRBD1. The junction had 6 bases not matched to a gene; V was cut back by 4 bases and J by 4 bases. Per germline, CDR1 SQVTM and CDR2 ANQGSEA. CDR3 length: 14 amino acids. The CDR3, as DNA: TGCAGCGTTGGGGAGGGACAGGGCGCAGATACGCAGTATTTT. This gives the protein CSVGEGQGADTQYF.

This clonotype was detected many times. CDR3: CSARHRTGGDPKTDTQYF. The CDR3, as DNA: TGCAGTGCTAGACACCGGACAGGGGGCGATCCAAAGACAGATACGCAGTATTTT. This chain links TRBV20-1 with TRBJ2-3; 11 bases align to TRBD1. Germline V CDR1 and CDR2: DFQATT, SNEGSKA (reference sequence). With V trimmed by 2 bases and J by 3 bases, 13 bases remained unmatched. The CDR3 extends over 18 amino acids.

This clonotype was recorded at least ten times. The chain uses TRBV2 and TRBJ2-3, with TRBD2 identical over 8 bases. Germline assignment: CDR1 SNHLY and CDR2 FYNNEI. With 6 bases clipped from V and 1 base from J, the junction kept 6 bases outside the gene matches. The CDR3 is 15 amino acids. The CDR3 spells CASRQTSVGTDTQYF. In DNA form, the CDR3 reads TGTGCCAGCAGACAGACTAGCGTGGGCACAGATACGCAGTATTTT.